The 25 T cell receptor beta chains below come from one sample, sequenced in a study of radiation and T cells in renal cell carcinoma. Generated by immunoSEQ multiplex PCR, the TCRdb table keeps only in-frame clones and is missing some. This repertoire shows around 170,000 clones, about 88% found once; its top ten account for about 11%. The time point: blood 4 weeks post-SBRT, at nephrectomy. Treatment indicated: 15 Gy SBRT to primary tumor, nephrectomy 4 weeks later. This material consisted of blood, taken from a patient whose treatment included radiotherapy and nephrectomy. All receptors come from a woman aged 45-59 years with renal cell carcinoma.

The chain uses TRBV5-6 and TRBJ1-6; 12 positions match TRBD1. The CDR3 has 15 amino acids. Trimming cost V 3 bases and J 7 bases; bases outside gene matches: 2. Germline assignment: CDR1 SGHDT and CDR2 YYEEEE. CDR3 sequence (DNA): TGTGCCAGCAGCTGGGGACAGGGGGCCAATTCACCCCTCCACTTT. Residues: CASSWGQGANSPLHF.

The chain joins TRBV7-9 to TRBJ1-1; maybe TRBD1 (6 bases). V was cut by 4 bases and J by 5 bases, with 11 bases left in between. The CDR3 is made up of 13 amino acids. Germline lookup yields CDR1 SEHNR and CDR2 FQNEAQ (reference sequence). This CDR3 is CASSSADRTEAFF. The CDR3 coding sequence is TGTGCCAGCAGCTCGGCCGACAGGACTGAAGCTTTCTTT.

This chain joins TRBV5-1 and TRBJ1-5, with TRBD1 matching over 10 bases. J lost 6 bases, V lost 4 bases, and 7 bases had no gene match. The CDR3 is 15 residues long. Germline V gene data show CDR1 as SGHRS and CDR2 as YFSETQ. The CDR3 bases are TGCGCCAGCAGCGTAGGGACAGGGGCGGGTCAGCCCCAGCATTTT. Translation gives CASSVGTGAGQPQHF.

This rearrangement joins TRBV7-9 to TRBJ2-5; 12 bases agree with TRBD2. The CDR3 has 16 amino acids. The germline gives CDR1 SEHNR, CDR2 FQNEAQ (reference sequence). J was trimmed by 9 bases and V by 5 bases; bases with no gene match: 13. The CDR3 loop reads CASSDRTSGEPLSQYF. DNA for the CDR3: TGTGCCAGCAGCGACCGGACTAGCGGGGAGCCGTTGTCCCAGTACTTC.

This rearrangement joins TRBV11-2 to TRBJ2-6, with 7 bases that match TRBD1. Germline V gives CDR1 SGHAT, CDR2 FQNNGV. The trim removed 3 bases at V and 3 bases at J, leaving 8 bases unmatched. CDR3 length: 17 residues. The CDR3 loop is CASSLTGQVLGANVLTF. Written as DNA, the CDR3 is TGTGCCAGCAGCTTGACCGGACAGGTACTTGGGGCCAACGTCCTGACTTTC. Filled out from reference TRBV11-2 and TRBJ2-6, the complete variable domain reads EAGVAQSPRYKIIEKRQSVAFWCNPISGHATLYWYQQILGQGPKLLIQFQNNGVVDDSQLPKDRFSAERLKGVDSTLKIQPAKLEDSAVYLCASSLTGQVLGANVLTFGAGSRLTVL.

The genes are TRBV30 and TRBJ1-3; D is unresolved. Per the germline V gene, CDR1 is GTSNPN and CDR2 is SVGIG (reference sequence). Trimming stripped 4 bases from V and 4 bases from J, with 8 bases between. This CDR3 is built from 12 residues. The CDR3 is CAWKGQGNTIYF. CDR3 DNA sequence: TGTGCCTGGAAAGGCCAGGGAAACACCATATATTTT. The full variable domain, completed using reference TRBV30 and TRBJ1-3, is SQTIHQWPATLVQPVGSPLSLECTVEGTSNPNLYWYRQAAGRGLQLLFYSVGIGQISSEVPQNLSASRPQDRQFILSSKKLLLSDSGFYLCAWKGQGNTIYFGEGSWLTVV.

V gene TRBV7-6 combines with J gene TRBJ2-2; 7 bases match TRBD1. After removal of 1 base from V and 1 base from J, the junction contained 3 bases not matched to a gene. Germline V gene sequence: CDR1 SGHVS, CDR2 FNYEAQ. This CDR3 region has 16 residues. The chain's CDR3 is CASSLEGQVNTGELFF. In DNA, the CDR3 is TGTGCCAGCAGCTTAGAAGGACAGGTGAACACCGGGGAGCTGTTTTTT.

The chain is built from TRBV4-2 and TRBJ1-1; 8 nucleotides line up with TRBD1. This CDR3 comprises 17 residues. The J segment lost 1 base and the V segment lost 1 base, leaving 8 bases of the junction unmatched. Germline V lookup: CDR1 LGHNA, CDR2 YNFKEQ. CDR3 region: CASSQVWPGGRNTEAFF. Written as DNA, the CDR3 is TGTGCCAGCAGCCAAGTATGGCCAGGGGGCCGGAACACTGAAGCTTTCTTT.

CDR3 DNA sequence: TGTGCCAGCAGCTTATCTATCGGGGAAGCTTTCTTT. This sequence encodes CASSLSIGEAFF. This rearrangement joins TRBV7-2 to TRBJ1-1; D not certain. CDR1 and CDR2 from the germline V gene are SGHTA and FQGNSA. CDR3 length: 12 residues. V was cut by 2 bases and J by 8 bases, with 9 bases left in between. The full variable domain, completed using reference TRBV7-2 and TRBJ1-1, is GAGVSQSPSNKVTEKGKDVELRCDPISGHTALYWYRQSLGQGLEFLIYFQGNSAPDKSGLPSDRFSAERTGGSVSTLTIQRTQQEDSAVYLCASSLSIGEAFFGQGTRLTVV.

This chain links TRBV9 with TRBJ2-5; no reliable D call. This CDR3 is 15 amino acids long. Germline V gives CDR1 SGDLS, CDR2 YYNGEE. Between the trimmed V and J ends, which lost 4 bases and 5 bases, there was a span of 18 bases. The CDR3 nucleotides read TGTGCCAGCAGCCCCCCTGCGGTGGGCCGGGAGACCCAGTACTTC. Amino acids: CASSPPAVGRETQYF.

This rearrangement joins TRBV6-1 to TRBJ1-1, with TRBD1 identical over 7 bases. The CDR3 extends over 14 amino acids. Germline assignment: CDR1 MNHNS and CDR2 SASEGT. V lost 4 bases to trimming and J lost 3 bases; unmatched junction nucleotides: 5. CDR3 nucleotide sequence: TGTGCCAGCAGTGTCGGACAGGTGGACACTGAAGCTTTCTTT. It specifies CASSVGQVDTEAFF.

This chain joins TRBV7-9 and TRBJ2-5; 8 nucleotides agree with TRBD2. Trimming at V came to 4 bases and at J to 3 bases, leaving 4 bases not matched to a gene. This CDR3 has 14 amino acids. CDR1 and CDR2 (germline): SEHNR, FQNEAQ (reference sequence). The CDR3 spells CASSSTSGEETQYF. The DNA for the CDR3 is TGTGCCAGCAGCTCCACTAGCGGTGAAGAGACCCAGTACTTC.

This chain joins TRBV7-6 and TRBJ2-6; D is unclear. Germline lookup yields CDR1 SGHVS and CDR2 FNYEAQ. The CDR3 sequence is 12 residues long. The germline V and J ends were trimmed by 0 bases and 16 bases, with 10 bases remaining between them. In DNA form, the CDR3 reads TGTGCCAGCAGCTTAGCGTTTGGCTCGCTGACTTTC. Its translation is CASSLAFGSLTF.

The chain employs TRBV6-5 and TRBJ2-1; tentatively, D is TRBD1 or TRBD2 (5 bases each). CDR1 and CDR2 (germline): MNHEY, SVGAGI. V was clipped by 2 bases and J by 5 bases, with 13 bases between them. The CDR3 extends over 15 amino acids. CDR3 nucleotide sequence: TGTGCCAGCAGTTACAGCCCAGGGACCAACAATGAGCAGTTCTTC. As protein: CASSYSPGTNNEQFF.

This sequence joins TRBV7-8 and TRBJ1-6; a possible D gene is TRBD1 (5 bases). Trimming stripped 6 bases from V and 10 bases from J, with 19 bases between. Germline V gene data show CDR1 as SGHVS and CDR2 as FQNEAQ. The CDR3 loop spans 15 amino acids. CDR3 protein: CASRSSGREISPLHF. The CDR3 DNA follows: TGTGCCAGCAGGTCGTCGGGCAGGGAAATATCACCCCTCCACTTT.

The chain carries TRBV2 and TRBJ2-2; D call uncertain. Trimming cost V 2 bases and J 6 bases, with 4 bases left between them. In germline, CDR1 is SNHLY, CDR2 FYNNEI. The CDR3 contains 12 residues. CDR3: CASSESPGELFF. In DNA, the CDR3 is TGTGCCAGCAGTGAAAGTCCCGGGGAGCTGTTTTTT.

The rearrangement uses TRBV6-1 and TRBJ1-2; 8 nucleotides agree with TRBD1. This CDR3 has 14 residues. Germline CDR1 and CDR2: MNHNS and SASEGT. Trimming at V came to 3 bases and at J to 5 bases, leaving 5 bases not matched to a gene. The CDR3 loop reads CASSEKDREYGYTF. DNA of the CDR3: TGTGCCAGCAGTGAGAAGGACAGGGAGTATGGCTACACCTTC.

The rearrangement uses TRBV7-9 and TRBJ1-1, with 7 nucleotides matching TRBD1. Germline trimming cut 5 bases from V and 4 bases from J; bases unmatched to any gene: 7. CDR3 length: 14 amino acids. Looked up from germline, CDR1 is SEHNR and CDR2 is FQNEAQ (reference sequence). CDR3 region: CASSPTGVSTEAFF. CDR3 DNA: TGTGCCAGCAGCCCTACAGGGGTATCCACTGAAGCTTTCTTT.

The chain carries TRBV11-2 and TRBJ1-6; D remains ambiguous. This CDR3 contains 15 residues. The V end lost 1 base, the J end lost 3 bases, and 7 bases lay between the germline ends. The V gene's germline CDR1 is SGHAT and CDR2 FQNNGV. CDR3 sequence: CASSLGGFYNSPLHF. CDR3 in DNA: TGTGCCAGCAGCTTAGGAGGGTTCTATAATTCACCCCTCCACTTT. Using reference TRBV11-2 and TRBJ1-6 for the parts outside the CDR3, the full variable domain is EAGVAQSPRYKIIEKRQSVAFWCNPISGHATLYWYQQILGQGPKLLIQFQNNGVVDDSQLPKDRFSAERLKGVDSTLKIQPAKLEDSAVYLCASSLGGFYNSPLHFGNGTRLTVT.

This clone was counted a single time. V usage is TRBV11-2 and J usage is TRBJ1-1, with D perhaps TRBD1 (5 bases). Germline-derived CDR1 and CDR2 are SGHAT and FQNNGV. Trimming took 2 bases from V and 2 from J, leaving 12 bases between them. CDR3 length: 15 residues. The CDR3 DNA sequence: TGTGCCAGCAGCTTATATGGGACTACTAACACTGAAGCTTTCTTT. This translates into CASSLYGTTNTEAFF. Filled out from reference TRBV11-2 and TRBJ1-1, the complete variable domain reads EAGVAQSPRYKIIEKRQSVAFWCNPISGHATLYWYQQILGQGPKLLIQFQNNGVVDDSQLPKDRFSAERLKGVDSTLKIQPAKLEDSAVYLCASSLYGTTNTEAFFGQGTRLTVV.

This sequence joins TRBV4-1 and TRBJ2-1; 8 nucleotides agree with TRBD2. V was clipped by 4 bases and J by 9 bases; unmatched bases: 14. CDR3 length: 16 residues. CDR1 and CDR2 (germline): MGHRA, YSYEKL. The CDR3 sequence: CASSLGPGGSSSEQFF. DNA for the CDR3: TGCGCCAGCAGCCTCGGACCGGGGGGGTCGTCCTCTGAGCAGTTCTTC.

The rearrangement links TRBV5-1 to TRBJ2-7; no clear D. Looked up from germline, CDR1 is SGHRS and CDR2 is YFSETQ. The CDR3 is 15 amino acids. V was clipped by 2 bases and J by 2 bases, with 14 bases between them. The CDR3 loop reads CASSLGNLNPYEQYF. In DNA, the CDR3 is TGCGCCAGCAGCTTAGGGAATCTTAATCCCTACGAGCAGTACTTC.

The rearrangement joins TRBV5-1 to TRBJ2-5, with 8 bases lining up with TRBD2. The CDR3 is 13 amino acids. CDR1 and CDR2 (germline): SGHRS, YFSETQ. The V segment lost 7 bases and the J segment 5 bases; nucleotides outside the gene matches: 7. The CDR3 loop is CASFPGGSETQYF. Written as DNA, the CDR3 is TGCGCCAGCTTCCCGGGGGGGTCTGAGACCCAGTACTTC. Drawing the rest from reference TRBV5-1 and TRBJ2-5, the complete variable domain is KAGVTQTPRYLIKTRGQQVTLSCSPISGHRSVSWYQQTPGQGLQFLFEYFSETQRNKGNFPGRFSGRQFSNSRSEMNVSTLELGDSALYLCASFPGGSETQYFGPGTRLLVL.

The chain has TRBV4-1 and TRBJ1-4; no firm D call. The CDR3 sequence is 17 residues long. The V gene's germline CDR1 is MGHRA and CDR2 YSYEKL. Trimming removed 3 bases from V and 6 bases from J, with 20 bases in between. Here the CDR3 reads CASSHLKPQPRDEKLFF. The CDR3 region has the DNA TGCGCCAGCAGCCACCTAAAGCCGCAACCCAGAGATGAAAAACTGTTTTTT.

V usage is TRBV19 and J usage is TRBJ2-5; 10 bases agree with TRBD2. This CDR3 spans 16 amino acids. J gave up 5 bases and V 5 bases, and 11 bases lay outside the gene matches. Looked up from germline, CDR1 is LNHDA and CDR2 is SQIVND (reference sequence). This chain's CDR3 is CASSPGGAGGLETQYF. CDR3 nucleotides: TGTGCCAGTAGTCCGGGAGGAGCGGGGGGGCTGGAGACCCAGTACTTC. The whole variable domain, remainder taken from reference TRBV19 and TRBJ2-5, is DGGITQSPKYLFRKEGQNVTLSCEQNLNHDAMYWYRQDPGQGLRLIYYSQIVNDFQKGDIAEGYSVSREKKESFPLTVTSAQKNPTAFYLCASSPGGAGGLETQYFGPGTRLLVL.